Listed below are T cell receptor beta chains from one sample, sequenced in a study of T cell responses to AZD1222 COVID-19 vaccine. Method: immunoSEQ multiplex PCR; TCRdb's copy keeps in-frame clones and lacks some. Of about 120,000 clones in the sample, 87% were seen once. The sample was peripheral blood, taken on day 0 of AZD1222 vaccination. These receptors all stem from an adult in good health. The CDR3 runs from the conserved cysteine through the conserved F or W. D genes are given only for firm matches. Part of the rows lack a size; the others show once, few, many or a class for expanded clones.

J	size	D	V	DNA	CDR3
TRBJ1-4	once	.	TRBV11-2	TGTGCCAGCAGCTTTCAACAGTTTAATGAAAAACTGTTTTTT	CASSFQQFNEKLFF
TRBJ2-3	once	.	TRBV20-1	TGCAGTGCTGGCCCGACAGATACGCAGTATTTT	CSAGPTDTQYF
TRBJ2-3	once	.	TRBV25-1	TGTGCCAGCACGGCGGGAGATACGCAGTATTTT	CASTAGDTQYF
TRBJ2-2	.	.	TRBV18	TGTGCCAGCTCACCTCGGGCCGGGGACACCGGGGAGCTGTTTTTT	CASSPRAGDTGELFF
TRBJ1-5	.	TRBD1	TRBV6-1	TGTGCCAGCAGTGAAGCTGCCGGGACAGCAAATCAGCCCCAGCATTTT	CASSEAAGTANQPQHF
TRBJ2-7	.	.	TRBV6-5	TGTGCCAGCAGTTACTCGAACTGGGACGAGCAGTACTTC	CASSYSNWDEQYF
TRBJ2-7	.	.	TRBV21-1	TGTGCCAGCAGCAAAGAACAGGGTACCTACGAGCAGTACTTC	CASSKEQGTYEQYF
TRBJ1-3	.	.	TRBV5-1	TGCGCCAGCAGCTTGGCAGGAGCCGGAAACACCATATATTTT	CASSLAGAGNTIYF
TRBJ2-1	.	.	TRBV28	TGTGCCAGCAGTGCCGGGGCCGGCCCGAAGCAGTTCTTC	CASSAGAGPKQFF
TRBJ1-5	.	TRBD1	TRBV2	TGTGCCAGCAGCAGTGGACAGGGAGGACAGCCCCAGCATTTT	CASSSGQGGQPQHF
TRBJ1-6	few	.	TRBV12-3/TRBV12-4	TGTGCCAGCAGACCAGGGGATAATTCACCCCTCCACTTT	CASRPGDNSPLHF
TRBJ1-1	.	.	TRBV5-1	TGCGCCAGCAGCTTGGCCGGGCGACAACTGAACACTGAAGCTTTCTTT	CASSLAGRQLNTEAFF